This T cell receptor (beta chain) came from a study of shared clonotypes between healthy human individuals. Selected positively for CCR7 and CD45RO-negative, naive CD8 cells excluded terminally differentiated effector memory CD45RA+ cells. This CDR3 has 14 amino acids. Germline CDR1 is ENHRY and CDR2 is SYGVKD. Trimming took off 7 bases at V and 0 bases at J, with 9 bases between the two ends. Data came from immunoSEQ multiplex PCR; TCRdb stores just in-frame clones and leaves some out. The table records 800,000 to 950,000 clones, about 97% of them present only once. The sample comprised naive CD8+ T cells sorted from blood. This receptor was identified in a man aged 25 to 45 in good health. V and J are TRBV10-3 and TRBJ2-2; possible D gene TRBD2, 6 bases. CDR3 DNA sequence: TGTGCCATCACTAGCGTACCGAACACCGGGGAGCTGTTTTTT. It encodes CAITSVPNTGELFF.